A single sample gave rise to the 8 T cell receptor beta chains below, sequenced in a study of blood T cell repertoires in COVID-19. The repertoire was sequenced with immunoSEQ multiplex PCR; TCRdb's copy has only in-frame clones and lacks some. Among around 50,000 clones listed, around four fifths were seen once. Sequencing was carried out using peripheral blood. The receptors come from a human donor in a cohort sampled during active COVID-19.

V usage is TRBV18 and J usage is TRBJ1-2; TRBD1 aligns across 10 bases. After removal of 2 bases from V and 7 bases from J, the junction contained 4 bases not matched to a gene. CDR3 length: 14 residues. Germline CDR1 reads KGHSH; CDR2 reads LQKENI. CDR3 sequence: CASSPGTGAGGYTF. The CDR3 DNA reads TGTGCCAGCTCACCAGGGACAGGGGCTGGTGGCTACACCTTC.

The chain joins TRBV27 to TRBJ1-2; D possibly corresponds to TRBD1 (6 bases). The V end was cut by 6 bases, the J end by 2 bases, with 10 bases between. The CDR3 is 13 amino acids. Germline V gene lookup returns CDR1 MNHEY and CDR2 SMNVEV (reference sequence). CDR3 in amino acids: CASRFTGNYGYTF. Here the CDR3 DNA reads TGTGCCAGCAGGTTTACAGGGAACTATGGCTACACCTTC.

This clone was seen a single time. The J gene is TRBJ1-1, the V gene TRBV7-2; 7 bases agree with TRBD1. Germline V CDR1 and CDR2: SGHTA, FQGNSA. V shed 4 bases, J shed 12 bases, and the junction held 8 bases outside the gene matches. The CDR3 totals 12 residues. This CDR3 reads CASSYLTGRSFF. As DNA, the CDR3 is TGTGCCAGCAGCTACCTGACAGGGAGGTCTTTCTTT.

The chain combines TRBV9 with TRBJ1-5; a weak D match, TRBD1 (6 bases). This CDR3 comprises 15 residues. Germline V gives CDR1 SGDLS, CDR2 YYNGEE. V was pared by 0 bases and J by 3 bases, with 10 bases between. Written as DNA, the CDR3 is TGTGCCAGCAGCGTAGACGGGGGGCTCAATCAGCCCCAGCATTTT. Translating gives CASSVDGGLNQPQHF.

The gene calls are TRBV9 and TRBJ1-3; D unresolved. This CDR3 has 19 amino acids. V lost 0 bases to trimming and J lost 4 bases, with 23 bases between them. CDR1 SGDLS and CDR2 YYNGEE come from the germline V gene. The CDR3 spells CASSVAERATRYGGNTIYF. The CDR3 DNA follows: TGTGCCAGCAGCGTAGCTGAGCGGGCCACTAGATACGGGGGAAACACCATATATTTT.

The chain is built from TRBV9 and TRBJ1-1; D may be TRBD1 (5 bases). This CDR3 has 15 residues. Trimming took 3 bases from V and 1 from J, leaving 13 bases between them. Germline V gene lookup returns CDR1 SGDLS and CDR2 YYNGEE. CDR3 region: CASSGAGRGNTEAFF. The CDR3 DNA is TGTGCCAGCAGCGGGGCCGGTAGGGGGAACACTGAAGCTTTCTTT.

The chain joins TRBV7-2 to TRBJ1-1; D is possibly TRBD1 (5 bases). The CDR3 has 11 residues. Deletions cut 5 bases from V and 8 bases from J, with 9 bases between. From germline, CDR1 is SGHTA and CDR2 FQGNSA. This CDR3 is CASSIWTEAFF. The CDR3 DNA sequence: TGTGCCAGCAGCATATGGACAGAAGCTTTCTTT.

This clone was seen a single time. The chain combines TRBV3-1 (or the pseudogene TRBV3-2) with TRBJ2-2; 11 bases agree with TRBD2. Germline values: CDR1 LGHDT, CDR2 YNNKEL (reference sequence). This CDR3 spans 15 amino acids. V dropped 6 bases and J dropped 5; count of bases not matched to a gene: 5. CDR3 region: CASSRGLAGTGELFF. CDR3 bases: TGTGCCAGCAGTAGAGGACTAGCGGGTACCGGGGAGCTGTTTTTT.